One T cell receptor (beta chain) is described in this entry. The sample originates from a study of blood T cell repertoires in COVID-19. V was cut by 6 bases and J by 4 bases, with 18 bases left in between. The CDR3 runs 15 residues. Germline V lookup: CDR1 MNHEY, CDR2 SMNVEV (reference sequence). Original analysis: Estimation of nucleated cell counts was performed using reference gene primer amplification. TCRdb's table, derived via immunoSEQ multiplex PCR, lists solely in-frame clones and lacks some. V and J calls plus clone size are reproduced from that table; the DNA served to infer D and trimming. Among about 480,000 clones listed, about 91% were seen once.

This receptor was taken from a woman aged 50 to 65 with COVID-19, enrolled during active disease. Sample: peripheral blood. This sequence joins TRBV27 and TRBJ1-1; TRBD1 is a possible D gene (5 bases). The CDR3 DNA reads TGTGCCAGCAGACGGGGGGACTTGGTGGGCACTGAAGCTTTCTTT. This codes for CASRRGDLVGTEAFF.